These 26 T cell receptor beta chains came from one sample sequenced in a study of beta chain features in type 1 diabetes. The isolated RNA, all of it, was reverse transcribed, so expressed TCRB transcripts were what got sequenced. Measured with immunoSEQ multiplex PCR; TCRdb has only the in-frame clones, and not every one. The sample carries around 260,000 clones, over 20% recorded once. For these receptors, no antigen is known. The study, taken as a whole, reports: TCRB CDR3s from Type 1 diabetes patients were moderately but significantly shorter in all four CD4+ subsets.

The sample taken for sequencing was naive CD4+ T cells from blood. The origin of the receptors is a woman in her forties with type 1 diabetes.

The chain couples TRBV19 to TRBJ2-7; perhaps TRBD1 as D (6 bases). In germline, CDR1 is LNHDA, CDR2 SQIVND (reference sequence). The CDR3 length is 14 residues. V was clipped by 5 bases and J by 3 bases, with 14 bases between them. The CDR3 region has the DNA TGTGCCAGTAGTGCGGACAGAGTTGGCTACGAGCAGTACTTC. This sequence encodes CASSADRVGYEQYF.

This chain joins TRBV9 and TRBJ2-7; unclear D gene. The germline gives CDR1 SGDLS, CDR2 YYNGEE. The CDR3 runs to 12 residues. V was cut by 3 bases and J by 1 base, with 5 bases left in between. The CDR3 DNA sequence: TGTGCCAGCAGCGATTCGTCCTACGAGCAGTACTTC. Translation: CASSDSSYEQYF.

The chain employs TRBV30 and TRBJ1-2, with D hard to call. The CDR3 is 13 residues long. Trimming shortened V by 4 bases and J by 8 bases, and 17 bases separated the two germline ends. Germline V gene sequence: CDR1 GTSNPN, CDR2 SVGIG (reference sequence). The CDR3 is CAWILTGVGGYTF. In DNA, the CDR3 is TGTGCCTGGATCCTTACCGGGGTTGGAGGCTACACCTTC.

The chain carries TRBV4-2 and TRBJ2-7; TRBD2 is a possible D gene (5 bases). Per the germline V gene, CDR1 is LGHNA and CDR2 is YNFKEQ. The CDR3 is made up of 16 amino acids. Trimming took off 5 bases at V and 3 bases at J, with 20 bases between the two ends. In DNA, the CDR3 is TGTGCCAGCAGCTCACAAATGGCCGGGGATGACTACGAGCAGTACTTC. Amino acid sequence: CASSSQMAGDDYEQYF.

The V gene is TRBV15, the J gene TRBJ2-7; perhaps TRBD2 as D (5 bases). Germline V gene sequence: CDR1 LNHNV, CDR2 YYDKDF (reference sequence). This CDR3 is built from 13 residues. Trimming removed 1 base at V and 3 bases at J, with 7 bases between. As DNA, the CDR3 is TGTGCCACCAGCAGAGGAGGGTACTACGAGCAGTACTTC. Its protein product is CATSRGGYYEQYF.

This clone turned up a few times. The V gene is TRBV5-1, the J gene TRBJ2-5; possibly TRBD2 for D (5 bases). The CDR3 totals 11 residues. V lost 5 bases and J lost 5, with 7 bases in between. Germline loops: CDR1 SGHRS, CDR2 YFSETQ. The DNA for the CDR3 is TGCGCCAGCAGGAGGGAGGAGACCCAGTACTTC. Its translation is CASRREETQYF.

In this sample, this clone turned up a few times. The chain has TRBV7-2 and TRBJ2-7; D uncertain. Germline V lookup: CDR1 SGHTA, CDR2 FQGNSA. Trimming stripped 5 bases from V and 3 bases from J, with 11 bases between. CDR3 length: 13 amino acids. The CDR3 DNA is TGTGCCAGCAGCGCCAACTATTACTACGAGCAGTACTTC. Translation: CASSANYYYEQYF. The entire variable domain, with the rest obtained from reference TRBV7-2 and TRBJ2-7, is as follows: GAGVSQSPSNKVTEKGKDVELRCDPISGHTALYWYRQSLGQGLEFLIYFQGNSAPDKSGLPSDRFSAERTGGSVSTLTIQRTQQEDSAVYLCASSANYYYEQYFGPGTRLTVT.

The V call is TRBV5-1, the J call TRBJ2-3, with D unresolved. The germline V gene has CDR1 SGHRS and CDR2 YFSETQ. Trimming left V 5 bases short and J 0 bases short, with 10 bases between. CDR3 length: 14 residues. This CDR3 reads CASRPVGSTDTQYF. DNA of the CDR3: TGCGCCAGCAGGCCCGTCGGGAGCACAGATACGCAGTATTTT. Full variable domain (rest looked up from reference TRBV5-1 and TRBJ2-3): KAGVTQTPRYLIKTRGQQVTLSCSPISGHRSVSWYQQTPGQGLQFLFEYFSETQRNKGNFPGRFSGRQFSNSRSEMNVSTLELGDSALYLCASRPVGSTDTQYFGPGTRLTVL.

The chain recombines TRBV4-1 with TRBJ2-3, with a possible D match to TRBD2 (6 bases). The V end lost 3 bases, the J end lost 0 bases, and 13 bases lay between the germline ends. Germline V gene data show CDR1 as MGHRA and CDR2 as YSYEKL. This CDR3 is built from 16 residues. This CDR3 reads CASSHLTSPSTDTQYF. The CDR3 nucleotides read TGCGCCAGCAGCCACCTCACTAGCCCCAGCACAGATACGCAGTATTTT.

V usage is TRBV29-1 and J usage is TRBJ2-5; D possibly corresponds to TRBD1 (5 bases). V lost 3 bases and J lost 2, with 19 bases in between. This CDR3 is built from 16 residues. CDR1 is SQVTM, CDR2 ANQGSEA, per germline. The CDR3 is CSVDRVGAIGQETQYF. The CDR3 DNA sequence: TGCAGCGTTGACAGGGTAGGGGCTATCGGACAAGAGACCCAGTACTTC.

The chain combines TRBV7-2 with TRBJ2-5; 8 positions match TRBD1. CDR1 and CDR2 (germline): SGHTA, FQGNSA. Trimming at V came to 1 base and at J to 2 bases, leaving 3 bases not matched to a gene. The CDR3 has 15 residues. CDR3 coding DNA: TGTGCCAGCAGCTTAGGACAGGGGCTACAAGAGACCCAGTACTTC. Its translation is CASSLGQGLQETQYF.

This clone was seen a few times. The J gene is TRBJ2-3, the V gene TRBV5-4; weak D call: TRBD1 (6 bases). Trimming stripped 0 bases from V and 4 bases from J, with 12 bases between. The germline gives CDR1 SGHNT, CDR2 YYREEE (reference sequence). This CDR3 has 15 residues. The CDR3 region is CASSLDRASADTQYF. The CDR3 region has the DNA TGTGCCAGCAGCTTGGACAGGGCCTCCGCAGATACGCAGTATTTT. Full variable domain (outside the CDR3, taken from reference TRBV5-4 and TRBJ2-3): ETGVTQSPTHLIKTRGQQVTLRCSSQSGHNTVSWYQQALGQGPQFIFQYYREEENGRGNFPPRFSGLQFPNYSSELNVNALELDDSALYLCASSLDRASADTQYFGPGTRLTVL.

Only a few counts were recorded for this clone. The rearrangement uses TRBV9 and TRBJ1-3, with 7 bases aligning to TRBD1. This CDR3 region has 14 residues. Germline assignment: CDR1 SGDLS and CDR2 YYNGEE. With V trimmed by 4 bases and J by 1 base, 2 bases remained unmatched. In DNA, the CDR3 is TGTGCCAGCAGCTTGACAGGGTCTGGAAACACCATATATTTT. Amino acid sequence: CASSLTGSGNTIYF.

This sequence joins TRBV7-9 and TRBJ1-1; D possibly corresponds to TRBD1 (6 bases). The V and J ends lost 6 bases and 0 bases respectively, with 11 bases between them. This CDR3 has 14 residues. CDR1 and CDR2 from the germline V gene are SEHNR and FQNEAQ (reference sequence). The CDR3 DNA sequence: TGTGCCAGCAGGGCCACAGGGTTGAACACTGAAGCTTTCTTT. Translated: CASRATGLNTEAFF.

The genes are TRBV4-3 and TRBJ1-1, with D possibly TRBD1 on 6 matching bases. Germline CDR1 and CDR2: LGHNA and YSLEER. Trimming left V 1 base short and J 4 bases short, with 16 bases between. This CDR3 contains 16 residues. Here the CDR3 reads CASSQGGGGAPTEAFF. CDR3 coding DNA: TGCGCCAGCAGCCAAGGGGGCGGGGGCGCCCCCACTGAAGCTTTCTTT.

V gene TRBV5-8 combines with J gene TRBJ1-2; 7 nucleotides match TRBD1. CDR3 length equals 17 residues. Trimming took 1 base from V and 2 from J; bases not matched to a gene: 11. The germline V gene has CDR1 SGHTS and CDR2 YDEGEE. CDR3 residues: CASSLLRGGRGNYGYTF. As DNA, the CDR3 is TGTGCCAGCAGCTTGTTGAGAGGGGGCCGGGGAAACTATGGCTACACCTTC.

The CDR3 DNA follows: TGTGCCAGCAGTCGCGGACAGGTCTATGGCTACACCTTC. The encoded protein is CASSRGQVYGYTF. This chain connects TRBV7-3 to TRBJ1-2; the match to TRBD1 covers 7 bases. Trimming took 6 bases from V and 4 from J; bases not matched to a gene: 5. This CDR3 contains 13 residues. CDR1 is SGHTA and CDR2 is FQGTGA in the germline V gene.

V usage is TRBV5-4 and J usage is TRBJ2-3; TRBD1 agrees at 11 bases. The trim removed 5 bases at V and 3 bases at J, leaving 11 bases unmatched. Germline loops: CDR1 SGHNT, CDR2 YYREEE (reference sequence). This CDR3 spans 17 amino acids. The CDR3: CASSYPPGQGGTDTQYF. In nucleotides, the CDR3 is TGTGCCAGCAGTTATCCCCCGGGACAGGGGGGGACAGATACGCAGTATTTT.

This rearrangement joins TRBV2 to TRBJ1-5; the match to TRBD1 covers 7 bases. Germline V CDR1 and CDR2: SNHLY, FYNNEI. The CDR3 runs 15 residues. The V gene end was trimmed by 8 bases and the J gene end by 1 base; junction bases not matched to a gene: 8. The CDR3 sequence: CASSFDRASNQPQHF. The CDR3 coding sequence is TGTGCCAGCTCCTTCGACAGGGCGAGCAATCAGCCCCAGCATTTT.

This clone was seen a single time. The rearrangement links TRBV11-2 to TRBJ1-5; 10 bases match TRBD1. The CDR3 has 14 amino acids. Germline CDR1 SGHAT, CDR2 FQNNGV. Trimming at V came to 3 bases and at J to 4 bases, leaving 0 bases not matched to a gene. The CDR3 sequence: CASSLGQGNQPQHF. Written as DNA, the CDR3 is TGTGCCAGCAGCTTGGGACAGGGGAATCAGCCCCAGCATTTT.

This clone has just a few counts. This chain connects TRBV7-6 to TRBJ2-7, with D perhaps matching TRBD2 (6 bases). V gave up 0 bases and J gave up 7 bases, with 10 bases separating them. The CDR3 runs 13 residues. The germline CDR1 and CDR2 sequences are SGHVS and FNYEAQ. CDR3 loop: CASSLAQGGEQYF. The CDR3 DNA follows: TGTGCCAGCAGCTTAGCGCAGGGAGGTGAGCAGTACTTC. The variable domain in full, with the rest retrieved from reference TRBV7-6 and TRBJ2-7, is GAGVSQSPRYKVTKRGQDVALRCDPISGHVSLYWYRQALGQGPEFLTYFNYEAQQDKSGLPNDRFSAERPEGSISTLTIQRTEQRDSAMYRCASSLAQGGEQYFGPGTRLTVT.

The chain combines TRBV5-1 with TRBJ2-1, with no clear D. Germline-derived CDR1 and CDR2 are SGHRS and YFSETQ. The CDR3 has 15 residues. The V gene lost 2 bases and the J gene lost 2 bases, with 11 bases spanning the gap. The DNA for the CDR3 is TGCGCCAGCAGCTTCGTTAGCCGTACCTACAATGAGCAGTTCTTC. Protein product: CASSFVSRTYNEQFF.

This clone has a handful of counts. This chain uses TRBV30 with TRBJ2-1; 9 bases agree with TRBD1. Germline V CDR1 and CDR2: GTSNPN, SVGIG (reference sequence). V was clipped by 5 bases and J by 6 bases; unmatched bases: 8. The CDR3 has 14 amino acids. Here the CDR3 reads CAWGWDRESNEQFF. In nucleotides, the CDR3 is TGTGCCTGGGGGTGGGACAGGGAGTCCAATGAGCAGTTCTTC.

This chain connects TRBV5-6 to TRBJ1-2; 8 bases align to TRBD1. The V segment lost 3 bases and the J segment 4 bases; nucleotides outside the gene matches: 8. CDR1 is SGHDT and CDR2 is YYEEEE in the germline V gene. This CDR3 is built from 15 residues. The CDR3 DNA reads as TGTGCCAGCAGCTGGACAGGGTGGAAGGGCTATGGCTACACCTTC. This gives the protein CASSWTGWKGYGYTF.

This clone has just a few counts. The chain combines TRBV29-1 with TRBJ1-4, with 8 bases matching TRBD1. The germline gives CDR1 SQVTM, CDR2 ANQGSEA. The CDR3 length is 13 residues. With V trimmed by 4 bases and J by 8 bases, 6 bases remained unmatched. The CDR3 bases are TGCAGCGTTGCAGGGGGCGCGAAGGAAAAACTGTTTTTT. Its translation: CSVAGGAKEKLFF.

V is TRBV2 and J is TRBJ2-7; TRBD2 is a possible D gene (5 bases). The CDR3 runs to 13 residues. Germline V lookup: CDR1 SNHLY, CDR2 FYNNEI. The V and J ends lost 6 bases and 3 bases respectively, with 12 bases between them. CDR3 nucleotide sequence: TGTGCCAGCAGGCGAGGGTCTCTCTACGAGCAGTACTTC. Translating it yields CASRRGSLYEQYF.